The 31 T cell receptor beta chains below were found in one sample sequenced in a study of cytomegalovirus exposure and HLA in healthy donors. Researchers ran the PCR with 60 Vbeta and 13 Jbeta primers. The assay was immunoSEQ multiplex PCR, and TCRdb's table has in-frame clones only and misses some. The table has approximately 190,000 clones, over 70% seen once. Sequenced: PBMCs. Receptor source: a middle-aged man in good health and CMV-seronegative.

This clone was counted a few times. This chain links TRBV6-5 with TRBJ2-7; 10 bases match TRBD2. Germline V gene data show CDR1 as MNHEY and CDR2 as SVGAGI. Germline trimming cut 0 bases from V and 2 bases from J; bases unmatched to any gene: 4. This CDR3 has 16 amino acids. This chain's CDR3 is CASSYSASGGPYEQYF. The CDR3 DNA reads as TGTGCCAGCAGTTACTCGGCTAGCGGGGGACCCTACGAGCAGTACTTC.

The chain employs TRBV5-5 and TRBJ1-1, with D hard to call. The V gene lost 3 bases and the J gene lost 7 bases, with 10 bases spanning the gap. The CDR3 covers 12 residues. Germline CDR1 and CDR2: SGHKS and YYEKEE (reference sequence). CDR3: CASSSLRDEAFF. The CDR3 nucleotides are TGTGCCAGCAGCTCATTACGAGATGAAGCTTTCTTT.

V gene TRBV5-4 combines with J gene TRBJ1-2, with D possibly matching TRBD1 (6 bases). Deletions cut 4 bases from V and 0 bases from J, with 16 bases between. Germline CDR1 is SGHNT and CDR2 is YYREEE (reference sequence). CDR3 size: 16 residues. CDR3 in DNA: TGTGCCAGCAGCCCCGGACAGACTCTAGCTAACTATGGCTACACCTTC. It specifies CASSPGQTLANYGYTF.

The chain uses TRBV5-1 and TRBJ1-2; D unclear. V lost 1 base, J lost 2 bases, and 9 bases lay in between. Per germline, CDR1 SGHRS and CDR2 YFSETQ. The CDR3 totals 14 residues. CDR3 bases: TGCGCCAGCAGCTTGTCGGCGGAAAACTATGGCTACACCTTC. Translation gives CASSLSAENYGYTF.

The V and J genes are TRBV7-2 and TRBJ2-1; 7 positions agree with TRBD1. The germline V gene has CDR1 SGHTA and CDR2 FQGNSA. After removal of 0 bases from V and 9 bases from J, the junction contained 5 bases not matched to a gene. The CDR3 totals 14 residues. The CDR3 protein is CASSLATGNGEQFF. The CDR3 DNA sequence: TGTGCCAGCAGCTTAGCGACAGGGAACGGTGAGCAGTTCTTC.

The chain couples TRBV25-1 to TRBJ1-1; 10 nucleotides line up with TRBD1. Germline-derived CDR1 and CDR2 are MGHDK and SYGVNS. The CDR3 totals 17 residues. J gave up 2 bases and V 5 bases, and 11 bases lay outside the gene matches. This chain's CDR3 is CASSNRDRGEGNTEAFF. The CDR3 region has the DNA TGTGCCAGCAGTAACCGGGACAGGGGTGAAGGAAACACTGAAGCTTTCTTT.

In the case of this clone: The sample contains more than one DNA sequence encoding this CDR3. The rearrangement uses TRBV7-2 and TRBJ1-1; the D is unclear. The CDR3 loop spans 13 amino acids. V lost 5 bases and J 1 base, leaving 8 bases between the germline ends. In germline, CDR1 is SGHTA, CDR2 FQGNSA. The CDR3 bases are TGTGCCAGCAGCACACAAGAGAACACTGAAGCTTTCTTT. Amino acids: CASSTQENTEAFF.

CDR3: CASSYRTGANYGYTF. The CDR3 bases are TGTGCCAGCAGCTACAGGACAGGGGCTAACTATGGCTACACCTTC. The chain couples TRBV5-6 to TRBJ1-2, with TRBD1 identical over 9 bases. The CDR3 contains 15 residues. Germline loops: CDR1 SGHDT, CDR2 YYEEEE. V gave up 3 bases and J gave up 0 bases; unmatched junction bases: 3.

This clone came up a few times. This chain connects TRBV9 to TRBJ1-3, with a possible D match to TRBD1 (5 bases). Between the trimmed V and J ends, which lost 0 bases and 0 bases, there was a span of 22 bases. Germline loops: CDR1 SGDLS, CDR2 YYNGEE. This CDR3 comprises 20 residues. The DNA of the CDR3 is TGTGCCAGCAGCGTAGAAGGAGGGACGGACGTAGGAAGCTCTGGAAACACCATATATTTT. Translating gives CASSVEGGTDVGSSGNTIYF. Variable domain in full (rest from reference TRBV9 and TRBJ1-3): DSGVTQTPKHLITATGQRVTLRCSPRSGDLSVYWYQQSLDQGLQFLIQYYNGEERAKGNILERFSAQQFPDLHSELNLSSLELGDSALYFCASSVEGGTDVGSSGNTIYFGEGSWLTVV.

This clone was seen a handful of times. The chain couples TRBV5-1 to TRBJ1-1; no reliable D call. Deletions cut 1 base from V and 6 bases from J, with 10 bases between. This CDR3 has 13 residues. Germline V CDR1 and CDR2: SGHRS, YFSETQ. The CDR3 region is CASSLWSGSEAFF. DNA for the CDR3: TGCGCCAGCAGCTTGTGGTCGGGGTCTGAAGCTTTCTTT.

The chain employs TRBV7-3 and TRBJ1-2; D uncertain. Trimming removed 5 bases from V and 4 bases from J, with 20 bases in between. Germline CDR1 and CDR2: SGHTA and FQGTGA. The CDR3 has 16 residues. CDR3 residues: CASSPQAFTRGYGYTF. CDR3 DNA sequence: TGTGCCAGCAGCCCTCAGGCGTTCACGCGGGGCTATGGCTACACCTTC.

The chain joins TRBV6-5 to TRBJ2-2; D is perhaps TRBD1 (5 bases). Per germline, CDR1 MNHEY and CDR2 SVGAGI. The CDR3 is 13 residues long. V was trimmed by 6 bases and J by 6 bases, leaving 11 bases between them. The CDR3 DNA reads TGTGCCAGCAGCCGCGACAGAGCCGGGGAGCTGTTTTTT. This encodes CASSRDRAGELFF.

The chain recombines TRBV7-2 with TRBJ2-1, with 10 bases matching TRBD2. This CDR3 has 15 residues. In germline, CDR1 is SGHTA, CDR2 FQGNSA. V shed 1 base and J 9 bases; nucleotides not matched to a gene: 6. CDR3 region: CASSLGVAGGPEQFF. The DNA for the CDR3 is TGTGCCAGCAGCTTAGGGGTAGCGGGGGGCCCTGAGCAGTTCTTC.

This clone was detected once. The junction differs from germline at one of its ends, possibly a read error. The V gene is TRBV7-9, the J gene TRBJ1-2; D remains ambiguous. The germline V gene has CDR1 SEHNR and CDR2 FQNEAQ (reference sequence). This CDR3 has 12 residues. This CDR3 reads CSSSPPVGGYTF. The CDR3 coding sequence is TGTTCCAGCAGCCCCCCGGTCGGTGGCTACACCTTC.

A single count supports this clone. The V and J genes are TRBV19 and TRBJ2-7; D call uncertain. The CDR3 is 14 amino acids. Germline-derived CDR1 and CDR2 are LNHDA and SQIVND (reference sequence). V shed 10 bases and J shed 2 bases, with 18 bases lying between them. As DNA, the CDR3 is TGTGCCACCGACCCGACATTCCGAGCCTACGAGCAGTACTTC. It encodes CATDPTFRAYEQYF.

This clone came up a few times. V usage is TRBV7-2 and J usage is TRBJ2-5; possible D gene TRBD2, 5 bases. The V gene lost 1 base and the J gene lost 4 bases, with 13 bases spanning the gap. Germline-derived CDR1 and CDR2 are SGHTA and FQGNSA. This CDR3 contains 15 residues. CDR3 region: CASSLGPQAGETQYF. For the CDR3, the DNA is TGTGCCAGCAGCTTAGGCCCCCAGGCGGGAGAGACCCAGTACTTC. The full variable domain, completed using reference TRBV7-2 and TRBJ2-5, is GAGVSQSPSNKVTEKGKDVELRCDPISGHTALYWYRQSLGQGLEFLIYFQGNSAPDKSGLPSDRFSAERTGGSVSTLTIQRTQQEDSAVYLCASSLGPQAGETQYFGPGTRLLVL.

On this clone itself: The junction and the germline gene differ at one end; a read error may be behind it. CDR3 region: CSSSFLRDRNNSPLHF. DNA for the CDR3: TGTTCCAGCAGCTTCCTCCGGGACAGAAATAATTCACCCCTCCACTTT. The chain recombines TRBV7-9 with TRBJ1-6; 7 bases agree with TRBD1. This CDR3 has 16 amino acids. Germline V lookup: CDR1 SEHNR, CDR2 FQNEAQ (reference sequence).

The V and J genes are TRBV18 and TRBJ2-7, with 8 bases that match TRBD1. The CDR3 spans 15 residues. Trimming removed 3 bases from V and 4 bases from J; junction bases left unmatched: 8. Germline V gives CDR1 KGHSH, CDR2 LQKENI. The DNA for the CDR3 is TGTGCCAGCTCACCTGGACAGGGATTCCTATACGAGCAGTACTTC. It specifies CASSPGQGFLYEQYF.

This clone has just one count. V is TRBV7-9 and J is TRBJ2-1; 10 bases are a match to TRBD2. Germline V lookup: CDR1 SEHNR, CDR2 FQNEAQ (reference sequence). The V and J ends lost 0 bases and 12 bases, in that order; junction bases with no gene match: 5. The CDR3 loop spans 14 amino acids. CDR3 loop: CASSLASSGGRQFF. Here the CDR3 DNA reads TGTGCCAGCAGCTTAGCATCTAGCGGGGGAAGGCAGTTCTTC.

The chain has TRBV29-1 and TRBJ2-5, with 8 positions matching TRBD2. V lost 6 bases to trimming and J lost 7 bases; unmatched junction nucleotides: 4. Germline V CDR1 and CDR2: SQVTM, ANQGSEA. The CDR3 totals 11 residues. CDR3 nucleotide sequence: TGCAGCGTCGGGAGGGATGGGACCCAGTACTTC. It is translated as CSVGRDGTQYF.

The CDR3 here is CASRRLAGGADTQYF. The CDR3 DNA sequence: TGTGCCAGCCGAAGGTTAGCGGGGGGGGCAGATACGCAGTATTTT. This chain uses TRBV7-2 with TRBJ2-3, with 11 bases fitting TRBD2. The length of the CDR3 is 15 residues. Germline trimming cut 8 bases from V and 4 bases from J; bases unmatched to any gene: 8. Germline V gene sequence: CDR1 SGHTA, CDR2 FQGNSA.

The chain recombines TRBV7-9 with TRBJ1-1; TRBD1 matches 7 bases. CDR1 and CDR2 from the germline V gene are SEHNR and FQNEAQ (reference sequence). The V segment lost 4 bases and the J segment 4 bases; nucleotides outside the gene matches: 9. The CDR3 contains 15 residues. The CDR3 DNA is TGTGCCAGCAGCTCTTCAGGGGGTGACGGCACTGAAGCTTTCTTT. Encoded protein: CASSSSGGDGTEAFF.

V is TRBV2 and J is TRBJ1-4; D perhaps matches TRBD1 (6 bases). V lost 6 bases, J lost 16 bases, and 24 bases lay in between. The CDR3 runs to 14 residues. Per germline, CDR1 SNHLY and CDR2 FYNNEI. Here the CDR3 reads CASSPRTAYGHRFF. CDR3 in DNA: TGTGCCAGCAGCCCCCGGACAGCTTATGGGCATAGGTTTTTT.

This chain joins TRBV5-1 and TRBJ2-7, with TRBD2 matching over 7 bases. V was clipped by 3 bases and J by 1 base; unmatched bases: 7. Germline CDR1 is SGHRS and CDR2 is YFSETQ. This CDR3 contains 15 residues. The CDR3 here is CASSSGGTTSYEQYF. DNA for the CDR3: TGCGCCAGCAGCTCCGGGGGGACGACTTCCTACGAGCAGTACTTC.

The chain combines TRBV19 with TRBJ2-5; 11 bases fit TRBD2. CDR1 is LNHDA, CDR2 SQIVND, per germline (reference sequence). CDR3 size: 18 residues. V shed 5 bases, J shed 4 bases, and the junction held 15 bases outside the gene matches. The CDR3 sequence: CASSSIAGGLGFGETQYF. For the CDR3, the DNA is TGTGCCAGTAGTTCCATAGCGGGGGGGCTTGGCTTCGGAGAGACCCAGTACTTC.

The rearrangement links TRBV5-6 to TRBJ2-3; tentative D call: TRBD1 (6 bases). CDR3 length equals 16 residues. V lost 7 bases and J 8 bases, leaving 26 bases between the germline ends. Germline loops: CDR1 SGHDT, CDR2 YYEEEE. DNA of the CDR3: TGTGCCAGCGCCAAGCTTAGCACAGGGAAGCGCCCTACGCAGTATTTT. Protein product: CASAKLSTGKRPTQYF.

V gene TRBV7-3 combines with J gene TRBJ1-1, with D unresolved. There are 13 residues in the CDR3. Germline V gene sequence: CDR1 SGHTA, CDR2 FQGTGA. V was trimmed by 2 bases and J by 1 base, leaving 5 bases between them. The CDR3 DNA reads as TGTGCCAGCAGCTTACGGGGGAACACTGAAGCTTTCTTT. Amino acid sequence: CASSLRGNTEAFF. The variable domain in full, with the rest retrieved from reference TRBV7-3 and TRBJ1-1, is GAGVSQTPSNKVTEKGKYVELRCDPISGHTALYWYRQSLGQGPEFLIYFQGTGAADDSGLPNDRFFAVRPEGSVSTLKIQRTERGDSAVYLCASSLRGNTEAFFGQGTRLTVV.

This clone came up a few times. V usage is TRBV27 and J usage is TRBJ2-7, with D unclear. V was shortened by 4 bases and J by 6 bases, with 16 bases between the two germline ends. This CDR3 region has 14 residues. Per the germline V gene, CDR1 is MNHEY and CDR2 is SMNVEV (reference sequence). CDR3 DNA sequence: TGTGCCAGCAGTTCTCATCGCTCCCTAACCGAGCAGTACTTC. It specifies CASSSHRSLTEQYF.

This chain uses TRBV4-1 with TRBJ1-4, with TRBD1 matching 10 bases. The CDR3 spans 15 residues. The V gene's germline CDR1 is MGHRA and CDR2 YSYEKL. Losses at the gene ends were 1 base for V and 8 bases for J; bases not matched to a gene: 4. The CDR3 is CASSQGTGGREKLFF. The CDR3 bases are TGCGCCAGCAGCCAAGGGACAGGGGGACGAGAAAAACTGTTTTTT.

This rearrangement joins TRBV18 to TRBJ1-2; 10 bases fit TRBD1. Germline CDR1 and CDR2: KGHSH and LQKENI. Germline trimming cut 6 bases from V and 4 bases from J; bases unmatched to any gene: 14. The length of the CDR3 is 17 residues. CDR3 sequence (DNA): TGTGCCAGCTCCCCCGTTGCGGGACAGGGGAGGACCTATGGCTACACCTTC. Protein sequence: CASSPVAGQGRTYGYTF.

The chain links TRBV5-1 to TRBJ1-1; 7 bases fit TRBD1. The CDR3 has 15 residues. V shed 0 bases, J shed 2 bases, and the junction held 4 bases outside the gene matches. Germline CDR1 is SGHRS and CDR2 is YFSETQ. The CDR3 is CASSLAGTENTEAFF. As DNA, the CDR3 is TGCGCCAGCAGCTTGGCCGGGACAGAAAACACTGAAGCTTTCTTT.